This T cell receptor (beta chain) originates from a study of blood T cell repertoires in COVID-19. Study as a whole: Both acute and convalescent COVID-19 samples were obtained from the United States, Italy and Spain. T cells, B-cell-depleted T cells, or PBMCs supplied cDNA or gDNA.

A remark on this clone: This sample includes further DNA sequences coding for the same CDR3.

Per the original data handling: Quantification of nucleated cells was approximated via reference gene primer amplification. Method: immunoSEQ multiplex PCR; TCRdb's copy keeps in-frame clones and lacks some. V and J calls and clone size follow that table, whereas D and trimming were derived from the DNA. This table has 150,000 to 200,000 clones, 85% appearing once. The sequenced sample was peripheral blood. The TCR was taken from a human donor with acute or convalescent COVID-19. The donor label of this sample is uncertain.

The CDR3 DNA follows: TGCGCCAGCAGCCAAGACAGGGGAAGCAATCAGCCCCAGCATTTT. Translating gives CASSQDRGSNQPQHF. V and J are TRBV4-3 and TRBJ1-5; the D gene is possibly TRBD1 (6 bases). The V gene's germline CDR1 is LGHNA and CDR2 YSLEER. V lost 0 bases and J lost 1, with 7 bases in between. The length of the CDR3 is 15 residues.